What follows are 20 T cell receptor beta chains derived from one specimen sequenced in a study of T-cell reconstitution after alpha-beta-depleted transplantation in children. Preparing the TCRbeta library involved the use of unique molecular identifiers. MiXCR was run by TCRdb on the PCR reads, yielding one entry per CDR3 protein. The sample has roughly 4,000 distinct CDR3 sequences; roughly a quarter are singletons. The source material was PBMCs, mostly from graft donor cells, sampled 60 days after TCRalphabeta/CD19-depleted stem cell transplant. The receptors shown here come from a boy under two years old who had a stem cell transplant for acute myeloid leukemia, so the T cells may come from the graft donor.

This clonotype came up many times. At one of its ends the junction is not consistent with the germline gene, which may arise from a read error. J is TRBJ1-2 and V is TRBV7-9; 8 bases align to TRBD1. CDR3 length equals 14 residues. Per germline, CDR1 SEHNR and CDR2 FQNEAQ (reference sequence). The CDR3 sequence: CASSLGGTGKGYTF. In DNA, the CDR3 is TGTGCCAGCAGCTTAGGCGGGACAGGAAAAGGCTATACCTTC. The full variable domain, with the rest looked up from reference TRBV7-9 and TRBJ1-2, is DTGVSQNPRHKITKRGQNVTFRCDPISEHNRLYWYRQTLGQGPEFLTYFQNEAQLEKSRLLSDRFSAERPKGSFSTLEIQRTEQGDSAMYLCASSLGGTGKGYTFGSGTRLTVV.

The CDR3 DNA follows: TGCAGTGCTAGAGGCGAATCCTACGAGCAGTACTTC. Amino acid sequence: CSARGESYEQYF. The rearrangement uses TRBV20-1 and TRBJ2-7, with D hard to call. CDR1 is DFQATT and CDR2 is SNEGSKA in the germline V gene (reference sequence). Trimming cost V 1 base and J 1 base, with 5 bases left between them. The CDR3 is made up of 12 amino acids.

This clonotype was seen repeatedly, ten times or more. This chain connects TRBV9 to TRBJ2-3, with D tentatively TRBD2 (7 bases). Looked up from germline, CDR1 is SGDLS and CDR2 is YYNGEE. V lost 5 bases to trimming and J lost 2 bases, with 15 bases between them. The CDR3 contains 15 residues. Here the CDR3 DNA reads TGTGCCAGCAGGGGGCAGGGGAGGGTCACAGATACGCAGTATTTT. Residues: CASRGQGRVTDTQYF.

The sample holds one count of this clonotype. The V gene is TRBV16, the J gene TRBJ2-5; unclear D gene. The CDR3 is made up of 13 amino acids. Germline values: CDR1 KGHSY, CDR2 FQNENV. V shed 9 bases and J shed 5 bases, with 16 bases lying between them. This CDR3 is CARGSGPEETQYF. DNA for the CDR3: TGTGCCAGGGGCTCCGGCCCGGAGGAGACCCAGTACTTC. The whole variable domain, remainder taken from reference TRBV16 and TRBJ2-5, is GEEVAQTPKHLVRGEGQKAKLYCAPIKGHSYVFWYQQVLKNEFKFLISFQNENVFDETGMPKERFSAKCLPNSPCSLEIQATKLEDSAVYFCARGSGPEETQYFGPGTRLLVL.

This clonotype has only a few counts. The CDR3 DNA reads TGTGCCAGTAGCCCTGCGAGAGAGAAGCGGTTCTTC. Protein product: CASSPAREKRFF. The gene calls are TRBV19 and TRBJ2-1; D not resolved. V dropped 6 bases and J dropped 15 bases, with 18 bases sitting between them. CDR3 length: 12 residues. Germline lookup yields CDR1 LNHDA and CDR2 SQIVND (reference sequence). Full variable domain (rest looked up from reference TRBV19 and TRBJ2-1): DGGITQSPKYLFRKEGQNVTLSCEQNLNHDAMYWYRQDPGQGLRLIYYSQIVNDFQKGDIAEGYSVSREKKESFPLTVTSAQKNPTAFYLCASSPAREKRFFGPGTRLTVL.

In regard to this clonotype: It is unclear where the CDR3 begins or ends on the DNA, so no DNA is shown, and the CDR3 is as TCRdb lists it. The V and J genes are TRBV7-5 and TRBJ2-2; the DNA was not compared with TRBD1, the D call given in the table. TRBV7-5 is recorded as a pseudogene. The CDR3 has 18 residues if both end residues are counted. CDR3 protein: CISAPAVSRRGDTGELFF.

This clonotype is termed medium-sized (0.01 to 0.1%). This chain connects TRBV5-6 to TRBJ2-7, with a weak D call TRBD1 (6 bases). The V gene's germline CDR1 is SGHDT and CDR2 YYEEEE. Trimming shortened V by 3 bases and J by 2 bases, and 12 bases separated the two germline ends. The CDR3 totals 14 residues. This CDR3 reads CASSSPGTTYEQYV. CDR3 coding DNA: TGTGCCAGCAGCTCGCCCGGGACAACCTACGAGCAGTACGTC.

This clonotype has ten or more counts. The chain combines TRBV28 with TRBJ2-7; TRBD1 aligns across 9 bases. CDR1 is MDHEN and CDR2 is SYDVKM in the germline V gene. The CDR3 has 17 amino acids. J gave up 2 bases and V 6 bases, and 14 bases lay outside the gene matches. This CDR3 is CASRGSTGTGRPYEQYV. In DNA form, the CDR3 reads TGTGCCAGCAGGGGGAGCACCGGGACAGGGAGACCCTACGAGCAGTACGTC.

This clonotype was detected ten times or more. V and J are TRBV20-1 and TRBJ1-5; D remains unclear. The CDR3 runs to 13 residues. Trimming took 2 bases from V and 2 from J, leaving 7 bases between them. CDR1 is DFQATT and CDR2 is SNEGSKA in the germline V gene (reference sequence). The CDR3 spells CSARPQGNQPQHF. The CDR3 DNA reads TGCAGTGCTAGACCCCAGGGCAATCAGCCCCAGCATTTT.

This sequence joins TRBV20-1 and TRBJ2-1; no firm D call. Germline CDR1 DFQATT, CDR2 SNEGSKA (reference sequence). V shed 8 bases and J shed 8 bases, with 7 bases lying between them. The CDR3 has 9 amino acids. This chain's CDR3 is CSPSDEQFF. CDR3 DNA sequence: TGCAGTCCTTCCGATGAGCAGTTCTTC.

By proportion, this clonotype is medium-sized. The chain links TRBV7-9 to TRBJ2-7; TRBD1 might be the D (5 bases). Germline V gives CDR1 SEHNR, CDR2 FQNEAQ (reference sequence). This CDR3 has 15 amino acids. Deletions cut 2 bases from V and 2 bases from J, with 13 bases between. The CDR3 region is CASSLSSGFTYEQYV. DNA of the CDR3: TGTGCCAGCAGCTTAAGCTCAGGGTTTACCTACGAGCAGTACGTC.

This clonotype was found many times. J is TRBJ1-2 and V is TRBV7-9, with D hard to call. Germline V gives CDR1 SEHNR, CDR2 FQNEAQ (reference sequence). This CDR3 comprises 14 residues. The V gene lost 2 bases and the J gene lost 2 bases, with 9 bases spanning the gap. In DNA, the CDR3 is TGTGCCAGCAGCTTACGTCCAGAGAACTATGGCTACACCTTC. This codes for CASSLRPENYGYTF.

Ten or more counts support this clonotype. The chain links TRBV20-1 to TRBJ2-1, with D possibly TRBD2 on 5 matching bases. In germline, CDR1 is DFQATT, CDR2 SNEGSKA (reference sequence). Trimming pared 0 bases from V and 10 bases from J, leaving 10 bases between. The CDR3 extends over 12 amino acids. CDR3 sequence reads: CSARERGGEQFF. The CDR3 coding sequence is TGCAGTGCTAGAGAGAGAGGCGGGGAGCAGTTCTTC.

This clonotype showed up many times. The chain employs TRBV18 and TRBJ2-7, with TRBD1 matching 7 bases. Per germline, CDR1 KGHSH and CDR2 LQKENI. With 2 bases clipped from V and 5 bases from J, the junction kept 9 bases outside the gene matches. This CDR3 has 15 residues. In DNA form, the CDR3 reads TGTGCCAGCTCACCATTAGGGGGCAGTAGAAACGAGCAGTACTTC. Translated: CASSPLGGSRNEQYF.

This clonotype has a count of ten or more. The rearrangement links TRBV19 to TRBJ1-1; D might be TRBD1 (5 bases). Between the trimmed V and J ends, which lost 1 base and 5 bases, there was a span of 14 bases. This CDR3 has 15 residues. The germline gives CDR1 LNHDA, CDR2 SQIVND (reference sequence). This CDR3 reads CASSIVAGTGTEAFF. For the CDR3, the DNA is TGTGCCAGTAGTATAGTAGCAGGGACGGGGACTGAAGCTTTCTTT.

CDR3 nucleotide sequence: TGTGCCAGCAGGGGCCTTAATGAAAAACTGTTTTTT. Its protein is CASRGLNEKLFF. The chain couples TRBV21-1 to TRBJ1-4. TRBV21-1 is a documented pseudogene. The CDR3 runs 12 residues.

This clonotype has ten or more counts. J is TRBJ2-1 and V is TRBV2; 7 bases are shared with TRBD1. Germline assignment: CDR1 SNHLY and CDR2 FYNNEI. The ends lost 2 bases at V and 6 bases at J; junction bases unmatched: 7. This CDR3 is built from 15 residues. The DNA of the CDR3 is TGTGCCAGCAGTGAATCACAGGGGATCGGCAATGAGCAGTTCTTC. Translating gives CASSESQGIGNEQFF. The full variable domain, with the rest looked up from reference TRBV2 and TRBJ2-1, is EPEVTQTPSHQVTQMGQEVILRCVPISNHLYFYWYRQILGQKVEFLVSFYNNEISEKSEIFDDQFSVERPDGSNFTLKIRSTKLEDSAMYFCASSESQGIGNEQFFGPGTRLTVL.

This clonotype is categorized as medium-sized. The CDR3 loop reads CASSLAEGPYEQYV. CDR3 DNA sequence: TGCGCCAGCAGCTTGGCCGAGGGTCCCTACGAGCAGTACGTC. The chain links TRBV5-1 to TRBJ2-7; TRBD2 might be the D (5 bases). This CDR3 contains 14 residues. The germline V gene has CDR1 SGHRS and CDR2 YFSETQ. Between the trimmed V and J ends, which lost 0 bases and 2 bases, there was a span of 9 bases.

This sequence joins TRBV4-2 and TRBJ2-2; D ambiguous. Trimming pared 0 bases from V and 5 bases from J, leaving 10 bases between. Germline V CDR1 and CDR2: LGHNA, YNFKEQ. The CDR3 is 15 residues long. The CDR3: CASSQESVATGELFF. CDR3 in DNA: TGTGCCAGCAGCCAAGAAAGCGTGGCAACCGGGGAGCTGTTTTTT.

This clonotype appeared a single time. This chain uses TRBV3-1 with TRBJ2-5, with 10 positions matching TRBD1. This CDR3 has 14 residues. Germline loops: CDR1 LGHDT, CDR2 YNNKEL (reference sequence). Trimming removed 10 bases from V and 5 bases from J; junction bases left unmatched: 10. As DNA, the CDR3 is TGTGCCACCTCCCGACAGGGGGCCTATGAGACCCAGTACTTC. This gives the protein CATSRQGAYETQYF.